These T cell receptor beta chains were read from a single sample in a study of shared clonotypes between healthy human individuals. The repertoire was sequenced with immunoSEQ multiplex PCR; TCRdb's copy has only in-frame clones and lacks some. The profile shows some 2,000,000 clones, just under 95% of them singletons. The specimen sequenced was naive CD8+ T cells sorted from blood. The receptors stem from a young man in good health. The CDR3 runs from the conserved cysteine through the conserved F or W. A D gene is named only where the DNA matches it firmly. Size is omitted from some rows. Given values are once, few, many or a class for expanded clones.

V	J	size	D	CDR3	DNA
TRBV5-4	TRBJ2-7	.	TRBD2	CASSFGLGSYEQYF	TGTGCCAGCAGCTTCGGACTAGGCTCCTACGAGCAGTACTTC
TRBV7-9	TRBJ1-2	.	TRBD1	CASSPGTGVYGYTF	TGTGCCAGCAGCCCTGGGACAGGAGTTTATGGCTACACCTTC
TRBV4-1	TRBJ2-7	once	.	CASSQLPRGGYEQYF	TGCGCCAGCAGCCAACTCCCCAGGGGAGGATACGAGCAGTACTTC
TRBV7-9	TRBJ2-5	.	.	CASSLAQGKETQYF	TGTGCCAGCAGCTTAGCACAGGGAAAAGAGACCCAGTACTTC
TRBV30	TRBJ1-1	.	.	CASDTGDTEAFF	TGTGCCTCCGACACGGGGGACACTGAAGCTTTCTTT
TRBV2	TRBJ2-1	once	.	CASSEMPPGTYNEQFF	TGTGCCAGCAGTGAAATGCCCCCTGGCACCTACAATGAGCAGTTCTTC
TRBV9	TRBJ2-7	.	TRBD2	CASTPRGEGITYEQYF	TGTGCCAGCACCCCCCGAGGGGAGGGAATAACCTACGAGCAGTACTTC
TRBV13	TRBJ2-5	.	TRBD2	CASSPSGTSGRDAETQYF	TGTGCCAGCAGCCCGTCCGGGACTAGCGGGAGGGACGCTGAGACCCAGTACTTC
TRBV4-3	TRBJ2-1	.	.	CASSQDLASAYNEQFF	TGCGCCAGCAGCCAAGATCTGGCTAGCGCTTACAATGAGCAGTTCTTC
TRBV7-9	TRBJ2-1	.	TRBD1	CASSPMWDRVYNEQFF	TGTGCCAGCAGCCCCATGTGGGACAGGGTCTACAATGAGCAGTTCTTC
TRBV28	TRBJ2-3	.	.	CASSATGLADTQYF	TGTGCCAGCAGTGCCACAGGGTTGGCAGATACGCAGTATTTT
TRBV11-2	TRBJ1-1	.	.	CASSLGRGTYTEAFF	TGTGCCAGCAGCTTAGGAAGGGGGACCTACACTGAAGCTTTCTTT
TRBV9	TRBJ2-2	.	TRBD2	CASSPGTSGITGELFF	TGTGCCAGCAGCCCGGGGACTAGCGGGATCACCGGGGAGCTGTTTTTT
TRBV19	TRBJ2-7	.	.	CASSTAETGYEQYF	TGTGCCAGTAGTACCGCCGAGACAGGTTACGAGCAGTACTTC
TRBV12-1	TRBJ2-5	.	.	CASSCRGRETQYF	TGTGCCAGCAGCTGCAGGGGGAGGGAGACCCAGTACTTC
TRBV11-2	TRBJ2-3	.	TRBD2	CASSLVIGRADTQYF	TGTGCCAGCAGCTTAGTTATCGGGAGGGCAGATACGCAGTATTTT
TRBV29-1	TRBJ1-1	.	.	CSVEQGLNTEAFF	TGCAGCGTTGAACAAGGGCTGAACACTGAAGCTTTCTTT
TRBV4-1	TRBJ1-3	.	.	CASSQVRAGDTIYF	TGCGCCAGCAGCCAAGTCCGGGCCGGAGACACCATATATTTT
TRBV27	TRBJ2-3	.	.	CASSIGATDTQYF	TGTGCCAGCAGTATCGGGGCCACAGATACGCAGTATTTT
TRBV5-1	TRBJ2-5	.	TRBD1	CASSPETGGYETQYF	TGCGCCAGCAGCCCTGAGACAGGGGGCTACGAGACCCAGTACTTC
TRBV19	TRBJ2-7	.	TRBD2	CASSWTSGYEQYF	TGTGCCAGTAGTTGGACTAGCGGGTACGAGCAGTACTTC
TRBV4-2	TRBJ2-5	.	.	CASSQERIGSEGGTQYF	TGTGCCAGCAGCCAAGAAAGGATCGGCAGCGAAGGTGGGACCCAGTACTTC
TRBV28	TRBJ2-1	.	.	CASSLRWDGTVAPDEQFF	TGTGCCAGCAGTTTAAGGTGGGACGGGACGGTAGCTCCGGATGAGCAGTTCTTC
TRBV7-6	TRBJ2-3	.	.	CASSLERSTDTQYF	TGTGCCAGCAGCTTAGAACGGAGCACAGATACGCAGTATTTT
TRBV7-9	TRBJ1-4	.	.	CASSLGAGTNEKLFF	TGTGCCAGCAGCTTAGGAGCAGGGACTAATGAAAAACTGTTTTTT
TRBV2	TRBJ1-1	.	TRBD1	CASSAGQGYTEAFF	TGTGCCAGCAGTGCTGGACAGGGCTACACTGAAGCTTTCTTT